A selection of T cell receptor beta chains follows, all from one sample in a study of blood T cell repertoires in COVID-19. Assay: immunoSEQ multiplex PCR; the TCRdb copy retains only in-frame clones and omits some. Of 150,000 to 170,000 clones in the sample, around 84% were seen once. Sequencing was done on a sample of PBMCs or T cells enriched from blood (not recorded which). Source of these receptors: a man aged 45-65 years who had recovered from COVID-19. The CDR3 runs from the conserved cysteine through the conserved F or W. The D gene is left open where the match is weak. Clone size is given for some rows only: seen once, a few or many times, or a class if the clone is expanded.

cdr3_nt: TGTGCCAGCACCTATAGGGGAACAGGGTTGTATAATTCACCCCTCCACTTT
cdr3_aa: CASTYRGTGLYNSPLHF
clone_size: -
j_call: TRBJ1-6
d_call: -
v_call: TRBV5-6

cdr3_nt: TGTGCCAGCAGCCAAGAGCGGGTCCGTGCGCAGTATTTT
cdr3_aa: CASSQERVRAQYF
clone_size: -
j_call: TRBJ2-3
d_call: -
v_call: TRBV7-2

cdr3_nt: TGTGCCAGCAGGGGACTAGCGGGGGGCCAAGAGACCCAGTACTTC
cdr3_aa: CASRGLAGGQETQYF
clone_size: -
j_call: TRBJ2-5
d_call: TRBD2
v_call: TRBV2

cdr3_nt: TGTGCCAGCAACCCGACAAAGGTGTCAGACCTATACGAGCAGTACTTC
cdr3_aa: CASNPTKVSDLYEQYF
clone_size: -
j_call: TRBJ2-7
d_call: -
v_call: TRBV5-5

cdr3_nt: TGTGCCAGCAGCCCCTCGGGGGGCCAAGAAAAACTGTTTTTT
cdr3_aa: CASSPSGGQEKLFF
clone_size: -
j_call: TRBJ1-4
d_call: -
v_call: TRBV7-9

cdr3_nt: TGTGCCAGCTCACCGTTACGGACAGGGGATCCCTATGGCTACACCTTC
cdr3_aa: CASSPLRTGDPYGYTF
clone_size: -
j_call: TRBJ1-2
d_call: TRBD1
v_call: TRBV18

cdr3_nt: TGTGCCAGCAGTGATAGCGGGGGATACACCGGGGAGCTGTTTTTT
cdr3_aa: CASSDSGGYTGELFF
clone_size: -
j_call: TRBJ2-2
d_call: TRBD2
v_call: TRBV2

cdr3_nt: TGTGCCAGCAGCGTAGGTTATAGCGGGGGTTACAATGAGCAGTTCTTC
cdr3_aa: CASSVGYSGGYNEQFF
clone_size: -
j_call: TRBJ2-1
d_call: TRBD2
v_call: TRBV9

cdr3_nt: TGCGCCAGCAGCCAAGATCTGGGCAACATGAACACTGAAGCTTTCTTT
cdr3_aa: CASSQDLGNMNTEAFF
clone_size: -
j_call: TRBJ1-1
d_call: -
v_call: TRBV4-1

cdr3_nt: TGTGCCAGCAGTCCACCTCGCGGACAGGGGGGAGCTTTCTTT
cdr3_aa: CASSPPRGQGGAFF
clone_size: -
j_call: TRBJ1-1
d_call: TRBD1
v_call: TRBV6-5

cdr3_nt: TGTGCCAGCAGCCAAAGACAGGGAGGTTCACCCCTCCACTTT
cdr3_aa: CASSQRQGGSPLHF
clone_size: few
j_call: TRBJ1-6
d_call: TRBD1
v_call: TRBV16

cdr3_nt: TGCAGTGCTATTGAATCTGGGACAGGGCGGTCACCCCTCCACTTT
cdr3_aa: CSAIESGTGRSPLHF
clone_size: -
j_call: TRBJ1-6
d_call: TRBD1
v_call: TRBV20-1

cdr3_nt: TGTGCCAGCAGCCAAGATAGAATCCGGCAGGGGCGGGAGACCCAGTACTTC
cdr3_aa: CASSQDRIRQGRETQYF
clone_size: -
j_call: TRBJ2-5
d_call: -
v_call: TRBV3-1/TRBV3-2

cdr3_nt: TGTGCCAGCAGCTTAGCGCTAAGGGGGACCTACGAGCAGTACTTC
cdr3_aa: CASSLALRGTYEQYF
clone_size: -
j_call: TRBJ2-7
d_call: -
v_call: TRBV7-2

cdr3_nt: TGTGCCAGTAGTATGGGACAGGGGATAACTTTCTTT
cdr3_aa: CASSMGQGITFF
clone_size: -
j_call: TRBJ1-1
d_call: TRBD1
v_call: TRBV19

cdr3_nt: TGTGCCAGCACTCAGGGGCCCCACAATGAGCAGTTCTTC
cdr3_aa: CASTQGPHNEQFF
clone_size: few
j_call: TRBJ2-1
d_call: -
v_call: TRBV6-5

cdr3_nt: TGTGCCAGCAGCTTTAGCGGGGTCAATGAGCAGTTCTTC
cdr3_aa: CASSFSGVNEQFF
clone_size: -
j_call: TRBJ2-1
d_call: TRBD2
v_call: TRBV11-2

cdr3_nt: TGTGCCAGCAGCCAAGAGGCAGGGTTGAAAGCCCTCCACTTT
cdr3_aa: CASSQEAGLKALHF
clone_size: -
j_call: TRBJ1-6
d_call: -
v_call: TRBV3-1/TRBV3-2

cdr3_nt: TGTGCCAGCAGCTCTTGGACAGGGATGAACACTGAAGCTTTCTTT
cdr3_aa: CASSSWTGMNTEAFF
clone_size: once
j_call: TRBJ1-1
d_call: TRBD1
v_call: TRBV11-2

cdr3_nt: TGTGCCAGCAGCCGGGGACAGGGGGATAACTATGGCTACACCTTC
cdr3_aa: CASSRGQGDNYGYTF
clone_size: -
j_call: TRBJ1-2
d_call: TRBD1
v_call: TRBV5-4

cdr3_nt: TGTGCCAGCAGCCCCTATGGGACAGGGGAGGGAAACACCATATATTTT
cdr3_aa: CASSPYGTGEGNTIYF
clone_size: -
j_call: TRBJ1-3
d_call: TRBD1
v_call: TRBV7-6

cdr3_nt: TGCGCCAGCAGCTTGGCCAGAACCTACGAGCAGTACTTC
cdr3_aa: CASSLARTYEQYF
clone_size: once
j_call: TRBJ2-7
d_call: -
v_call: TRBV5-1